The source of this TCR beta chain is a study of radiation and T cells in renal cell carcinoma. The assay was immunoSEQ multiplex PCR, and TCRdb's table has in-frame clones only and misses some. The sample lists 160,000 or so clones, roughly 89% occurring once. Time point described: blood 2 weeks post-SBRT. Treatment indicated: 15 Gy SBRT to primary tumor, nephrectomy 4 weeks later. The tumor was a clear cell renal cell carcinoma. The CDR3 runs to 15 residues. V lost 4 bases to trimming and J lost 4 bases; unmatched junction nucleotides: 6. Germline-derived CDR1 and CDR2 are LGHNA and YSLEER. The chain has TRBV4-3 and TRBJ1-4; 7 bases map to TRBD1. The starting material was blood, obtained from a patient whose treatment included radiotherapy and nephrectomy. The TCR comes from a woman aged 45-65 years with renal cell carcinoma. The DNA of the CDR3 is TGCGCCAGCAGCCGAGGGACAGAATTTAATGAAAAACTGTTTTTT. It translates to CASSRGTEFNEKLFF.